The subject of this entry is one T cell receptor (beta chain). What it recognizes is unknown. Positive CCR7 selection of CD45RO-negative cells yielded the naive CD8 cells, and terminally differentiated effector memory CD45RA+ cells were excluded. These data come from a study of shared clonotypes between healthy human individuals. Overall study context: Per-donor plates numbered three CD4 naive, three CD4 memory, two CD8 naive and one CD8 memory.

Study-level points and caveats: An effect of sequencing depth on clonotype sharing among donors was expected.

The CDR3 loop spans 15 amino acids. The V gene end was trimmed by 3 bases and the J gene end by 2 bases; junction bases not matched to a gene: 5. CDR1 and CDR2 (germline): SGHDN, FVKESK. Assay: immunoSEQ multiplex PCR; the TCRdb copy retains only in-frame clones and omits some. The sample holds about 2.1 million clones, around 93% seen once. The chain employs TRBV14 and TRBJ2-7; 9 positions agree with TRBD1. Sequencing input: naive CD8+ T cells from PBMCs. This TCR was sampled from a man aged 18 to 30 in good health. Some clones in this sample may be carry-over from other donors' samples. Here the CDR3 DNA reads TGTGCCAGCAGCCACCGGGACAGGGTTACCTACGAGCAGTACTTC. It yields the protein CASSHRDRVTYEQYF.